A selection of T cell receptor beta chains follows, all from one sample in a study of T cell responses to AZD1222 COVID-19 vaccine. Generated by immunoSEQ multiplex PCR, the TCRdb table keeps only in-frame clones and is missing some. The table has some 130,000 clones, 93% seen once. The material sequenced was peripheral blood, taken on day 0 of AZD1222 vaccination. The receptors come from an adult in good health. The CDR3 runs from the conserved cysteine through the conserved F or W. The D gene is left open where the match is weak. For some rows the clone size is stated as once, few or many, or as a class when expanded; others skip it.

abundance: .
d_gene: .
v_gene: TRBV9
j_gene: TRBJ2-7
CDR3nt: TGTGCCAGCAGCGTAGGTGGTTGGAGCTCCTACGAGCAGTACTTC
CDR3aa: CASSVGGWSSYEQYF

abundance: .
d_gene: TRBD1
v_gene: TRBV27
j_gene: TRBJ1-4
CDR3nt: TGTGCCAGCAGTAGCCGGGACAGGGGTTATGAAAAACTGTTTTTT
CDR3aa: CASSSRDRGYEKLFF

abundance: .
d_gene: TRBD1
v_gene: TRBV25-1
j_gene: TRBJ1-2
CDR3nt: TGTGCCAGCAGTGACCCCGGGACAGGGTTTCTTGGCTACACCTTC
CDR3aa: CASSDPGTGFLGYTF

abundance: .
d_gene: .
v_gene: TRBV6-2/TRBV6-3
j_gene: TRBJ1-2
CDR3nt: TGTGCCAGCAGTCCCACCGGGTTGCGGGGCTACACCTTC
CDR3aa: CASSPTGLRGYTF

abundance: .
d_gene: .
v_gene: TRBV29-1
j_gene: TRBJ2-7
CDR3nt: TGCAGCTTCAGGAACTCCTACGAGCAGTACTTC
CDR3aa: CSFRNSYEQYF

abundance: .
d_gene: .
v_gene: TRBV2
j_gene: TRBJ1-1
CDR3nt: TGCGCCAAAGAGGACCCGAACACTGAAGCTTTCTTT
CDR3aa: CAKEDPNTEAFF

abundance: .
d_gene: .
v_gene: TRBV19
j_gene: TRBJ1-5
CDR3nt: TGTGCCAGTAGTATACCAGGGGAGAATCAGCCCCAGCATTTT
CDR3aa: CASSIPGENQPQHF

abundance: once
d_gene: .
v_gene: TRBV9
j_gene: TRBJ2-1
CDR3nt: TGTGCCAGCAGCGCGAGTCTAGCAGGTGAGCAGTTCTTC
CDR3aa: CASSASLAGEQFF

abundance: .
d_gene: .
v_gene: TRBV7-6
j_gene: TRBJ1-2
CDR3nt: TGTGCCAGCAGCGAATCGGACATTTCCTATGGCTACACCTTC
CDR3aa: CASSESDISYGYTF

abundance: .
d_gene: .
v_gene: TRBV20-1
j_gene: TRBJ2-3
CDR3nt: TGCAGTGCTAGTGCGAGCACAGATACGCAGTATTTT
CDR3aa: CSASASTDTQYF

abundance: .
d_gene: .
v_gene: TRBV7-9
j_gene: TRBJ2-1
CDR3nt: TGTGCCAGCAGCGGGAGGATTTACAATGAGCAGTTCTTC
CDR3aa: CASSGRIYNEQFF

abundance: once
d_gene: .
v_gene: TRBV5-1
j_gene: TRBJ1-1
CDR3nt: TGCGCCAGCAGCTTGTCCGACAGGCGGAACACTGAAGCTTTCTTT
CDR3aa: CASSLSDRRNTEAFF

abundance: .
d_gene: .
v_gene: TRBV6-5
j_gene: TRBJ1-4
CDR3nt: TGTGCCAGCAGTTACTTGGGTGAAAAACTGTTTTTT
CDR3aa: CASSYLGEKLFF

abundance: .
d_gene: TRBD1
v_gene: TRBV27
j_gene: TRBJ1-1
CDR3nt: TGTGCCAGCCCCGGTAGGGGGACAGCGAATATGAACACTGAAGCTTTCTTT
CDR3aa: CASPGRGTANMNTEAFF

abundance: .
d_gene: TRBD2
v_gene: TRBV27
j_gene: TRBJ2-2
CDR3nt: TGTGCCAGCCTTGGACTAGCGGGGGGCTATGGCACCGGGGAGCTGTTTTTT
CDR3aa: CASLGLAGGYGTGELFF

abundance: .
d_gene: .
v_gene: TRBV4-1
j_gene: TRBJ1-6
CDR3nt: TGCGCCAGCAGCCAAGGTCGGTGGGACTCCGGCTCACCCCTCCACTTT
CDR3aa: CASSQGRWDSGSPLHF

abundance: .
d_gene: .
v_gene: TRBV10-1
j_gene: TRBJ2-3
CDR3nt: TGCGCCAGCGCCCCGGGGGCAGATACGCAGTATTTT
CDR3aa: CASAPGADTQYF

abundance: .
d_gene: .
v_gene: TRBV4-1
j_gene: TRBJ1-3
CDR3nt: TGCGCCAGCAGCTTTAATTCCAGGGTTTACGGAAACACCATATATTTT
CDR3aa: CASSFNSRVYGNTIYF

abundance: .
d_gene: .
v_gene: TRBV19
j_gene: TRBJ1-4
CDR3nt: TGTGCCAGTACCCAACTGGACGGTGAAAAACTGTTTTTT
CDR3aa: CASTQLDGEKLFF

abundance: .
d_gene: TRBD1
v_gene: TRBV29-1
j_gene: TRBJ1-4
CDR3nt: TGCAGCGCGACAGGGGGAAATGAAAAACTGTTTTTT
CDR3aa: CSATGGNEKLFF

abundance: .
d_gene: .
v_gene: TRBV18
j_gene: TRBJ1-1
CDR3nt: TGTGCCAGCTCAAGGGACACCAACACTGAAGCTTTCTTT
CDR3aa: CASSRDTNTEAFF

abundance: .
d_gene: TRBD2
v_gene: TRBV27
j_gene: TRBJ2-5
CDR3nt: TGTGCCAGCAGTTTCCATGGACTAGCGGGGGGGCAAGAGACCCAGTACTTC
CDR3aa: CASSFHGLAGGQETQYF

abundance: .
d_gene: .
v_gene: TRBV2
j_gene: TRBJ1-1
CDR3nt: TGTGCCAGCAGTACTACAGAGAACACTGAAGCTTTCTTT
CDR3aa: CASSTTENTEAFF

abundance: .
d_gene: TRBD1
v_gene: TRBV7-2
j_gene: TRBJ1-4
CDR3nt: TGTGCCAGCAGCTTAGGACAGGGAACGGAAAAACTGTTTTTT
CDR3aa: CASSLGQGTEKLFF

abundance: .
d_gene: TRBD1
v_gene: TRBV5-4
j_gene: TRBJ2-7
CDR3nt: TGTGCCAGCAGCCGAACTCCGGGACAGTCCTACGAGCAGTACTTC
CDR3aa: CASSRTPGQSYEQYF

abundance: .
d_gene: .
v_gene: TRBV27
j_gene: TRBJ1-2
CDR3nt: TGTGCCAGCAGTCCTCAGGGAATCGTTGGCTACACCTTC
CDR3aa: CASSPQGIVGYTF

abundance: few
d_gene: .
v_gene: TRBV5-1
j_gene: TRBJ2-2
CDR3nt: TGCGCCAGCAGCCTCCGGGACGTCGGGGAGCTGTTTTTT
CDR3aa: CASSLRDVGELFF

abundance: .
d_gene: .
v_gene: TRBV29-1
j_gene: TRBJ1-1
CDR3nt: TGCAGCGTAGGACGGGCGAACACTGAAGCTTTCTTT
CDR3aa: CSVGRANTEAFF

abundance: .
d_gene: TRBD1
v_gene: TRBV9
j_gene: TRBJ1-1
CDR3nt: TGTGCCAGCAGCGTAGTAGGGACAGGGGCGGTTGAAGCTTTCTTT
CDR3aa: CASSVVGTGAVEAFF

abundance: few
d_gene: .
v_gene: TRBV7-9
j_gene: TRBJ1-1
CDR3nt: TGTGCCAGCAGGGCTTGGACGGAGAACACTGAAGCTTTCTTT
CDR3aa: CASRAWTENTEAFF

abundance: .
d_gene: .
v_gene: TRBV6-6
j_gene: TRBJ2-7
CDR3nt: TGTGCCAGCAGTCCTACAGGGTACTACGAGCAGTACTTC
CDR3aa: CASSPTGYYEQYF

abundance: .
d_gene: TRBD1
v_gene: TRBV7-6
j_gene: TRBJ1-2
CDR3nt: TGTGCCAGCAGCTTGGCCCCGGGACAGTATGATGGCTACACCTTC
CDR3aa: CASSLAPGQYDGYTF

abundance: .
d_gene: .
v_gene: TRBV29-1
j_gene: TRBJ1-4
CDR3nt: TGCAGCGTTGCCACCGGGATCCCTAATGAAAAACTGTTTTTT
CDR3aa: CSVATGIPNEKLFF

abundance: .
d_gene: .
v_gene: TRBV6-2/TRBV6-3
j_gene: TRBJ1-2
CDR3nt: TGTGCCAGCAGTTCGACGGGATCCGTTAACTATGGCTACACCTTC
CDR3aa: CASSSTGSVNYGYTF

abundance: .
d_gene: .
v_gene: TRBV30
j_gene: TRBJ1-2
CDR3nt: TGTGCCTGGAGTGTACCAGGCTATGGCTACACCTTC
CDR3aa: CAWSVPGYGYTF

abundance: few
d_gene: TRBD1
v_gene: TRBV13
j_gene: TRBJ1-1
CDR3nt: TGTGCCAGCAGGCACCGGGGACAGGGGAGCACTGAAGCTTTCTTT
CDR3aa: CASRHRGQGSTEAFF

abundance: .
d_gene: .
v_gene: TRBV5-1
j_gene: TRBJ2-7
CDR3nt: TGCGCCAGCAGTTTCGACACACAACCCTACGAGCAGTACTTC
CDR3aa: CASSFDTQPYEQYF

abundance: .
d_gene: .
v_gene: TRBV5-1
j_gene: TRBJ1-1
CDR3nt: TGCGCCAGCAGTTCCCGAGCTCAGAGCACTGAAGCTTTCTTT
CDR3aa: CASSSRAQSTEAFF

abundance: .
d_gene: .
v_gene: TRBV7-2
j_gene: TRBJ1-2
CDR3nt: TGTGCCAGCAGCTTAGAAGCAGGGGACTATGGCTACACCTTC
CDR3aa: CASSLEAGDYGYTF

abundance: .
d_gene: .
v_gene: TRBV18
j_gene: TRBJ1-2
CDR3nt: TGTGCCAGCTCACCACCGGGGCACTATGGCTACACCTTC
CDR3aa: CASSPPGHYGYTF

abundance: .
d_gene: .
v_gene: TRBV5-4
j_gene: TRBJ2-7
CDR3nt: TGTGCCAGCAGCCTCAGGGGGGCCTCCTACGAGCAGTACTTC
CDR3aa: CASSLRGASYEQYF

abundance: .
d_gene: TRBD1
v_gene: TRBV11-2
j_gene: TRBJ1-3
CDR3nt: TGTGCCAGCAGCTTGACGGACAGGGCTGGAAACACCATATATTTT
CDR3aa: CASSLTDRAGNTIYF

abundance: .
d_gene: .
v_gene: TRBV6-4
j_gene: TRBJ2-3
CDR3nt: TGTGCCGGCAGACCTAGGGATACGCAGTATTTT
CDR3aa: CAGRPRDTQYF

abundance: .
d_gene: .
v_gene: TRBV5-1
j_gene: TRBJ1-1
CDR3nt: TGCGCCAGCAGCCCGGGGGGCAGCCAGATGAACACTGAAGCTTTCTTT
CDR3aa: CASSPGGSQMNTEAFF

abundance: .
d_gene: .
v_gene: TRBV29-1
j_gene: TRBJ1-1
CDR3nt: TGCAGCGCCGTGACAGGAGTGCCTGATGAAGCTTTCTTT
CDR3aa: CSAVTGVPDEAFF

abundance: .
d_gene: .
v_gene: TRBV15
j_gene: TRBJ2-7
CDR3nt: TGTGCCACCAGCAGAGATCTACTCTCAGCTGAGTACTTC
CDR3aa: CATSRDLLSAEYF

abundance: once
d_gene: .
v_gene: TRBV6-1
j_gene: TRBJ1-2
CDR3nt: TGTGCCAGCAGTGAAGGTCCACTTAACTATGGCTACACCTTC
CDR3aa: CASSEGPLNYGYTF

abundance: .
d_gene: .
v_gene: TRBV5-4
j_gene: TRBJ2-7
CDR3nt: TGTGCCAGCAGCTCATCAGGGGGGTCCTACGAGCAGTACTTC
CDR3aa: CASSSSGGSYEQYF

abundance: .
d_gene: TRBD1
v_gene: TRBV7-2
j_gene: TRBJ1-2
CDR3nt: TGTGCCAGCAGCCCACAGACAGGGGTGTATGGCTACACCTTC
CDR3aa: CASSPQTGVYGYTF

abundance: .
d_gene: .
v_gene: TRBV12-5
j_gene: TRBJ1-5
CDR3nt: TGTGCTAGTGGTTTCAGCAATCAGCCCCAGCATTTT
CDR3aa: CASGFSNQPQHF

abundance: .
d_gene: TRBD1
v_gene: TRBV5-1
j_gene: TRBJ1-2
CDR3nt: TGCGCCAGCAGCAACGGACAGGGACACTATGGCTACACCTTC
CDR3aa: CASSNGQGHYGYTF

abundance: .
d_gene: .
v_gene: TRBV30
j_gene: TRBJ1-4
CDR3nt: TGTGCCTGGCGCTTTGGGGCAGGGTTGAATGAAAAACTGTTTTTT
CDR3aa: CAWRFGAGLNEKLFF

abundance: once
d_gene: .
v_gene: TRBV19
j_gene: TRBJ2-2
CDR3nt: TGTGCCAGTAGTACCGAAAGCGGTTACACCGGGGAGCTGTTTTTT
CDR3aa: CASSTESGYTGELFF

abundance: .
d_gene: .
v_gene: TRBV10-1
j_gene: TRBJ1-5
CDR3nt: TGCGCCAGCAGTGAAGGGCCTAATCAGCCCCAGCATTTT
CDR3aa: CASSEGPNQPQHF

abundance: .
d_gene: TRBD1
v_gene: TRBV5-6
j_gene: TRBJ1-4
CDR3nt: TGTGCCAGCAGCTCCACAGGGGGGATTAGTGAAAAACTGTTTTTT
CDR3aa: CASSSTGGISEKLFF

abundance: .
d_gene: .
v_gene: TRBV5-6
j_gene: TRBJ1-2
CDR3nt: TGTGCCAGCAGCACTAGACAGAAGTACACCTTC
CDR3aa: CASSTRQKYTF

abundance: .
d_gene: .
v_gene: TRBV2
j_gene: TRBJ2-7
CDR3nt: TGTGCCAGCAGTGTTGCAGGGGTCGCTTCCTACGAGCAGTACTTC
CDR3aa: CASSVAGVASYEQYF